This T cell receptor beta chain was found in a study of blood T cells in healthy people across ages. Primed by a sample-barcoded 5' primer and a J-beta primer mix, a second PCR proceeded for about 6 to 11 cycles. In TCRdb, the 5' RACE reads were re-called with MiXCR into one record per CDR3 protein. The repertoire includes 1.5 million to 2 million distinct CDR3 sequences, just under 50% of them detected once, and over 2% sits in the top ten. The TCR originated in a woman between 35 and 50 years old in good health. Sequenced input: blood.

The CDR3 DNA reads TGTGCCAGCAGTTACTCGGGACCTCCAAACGAGCAGTACTTC. Translating it yields CASSYSGPPNEQYF. The chain joins TRBV6-5 to TRBJ2-7; either TRBD1 or TRBD2 may supply D (5 bases each). This CDR3 comprises 14 residues. Germline assignment: CDR1 MNHEY and CDR2 SVGAGI. The V and J ends lost 0 bases and 5 bases respectively, with 11 bases between them.